This TCR beta chain was retrieved from a study of TIL therapy for anti-PD-1-resistant metastatic lung cancer. In the study overall: Median patient age was about 55, ranging about 38-80 years.

This CDR3 has 13 amino acids. V dropped 5 bases and J dropped 7 bases, with 14 bases sitting between them. Germline-derived CDR1 and CDR2 are SEHNR and FQNEAQ (reference sequence). The libraries were made with immunoSEQ v3. Profiled with immunoSEQ multiplex PCR; TCRdb holds only in-frame clones, not every one. Counted here are roughly 58,000 clones, about 81% occurring once; the ten biggest clones make up less than 3%. This sample's time point: pre-treatment sample, taken before nivolumab and TIL therapy. The chain couples TRBV7-9 to TRBJ1-2; a possible D gene is TRBD1 (6 bases). The sequencing here drew on blood, taken at baseline. This receptor was obtained from a person aged 30 to 80 with non-small cell lung cancer. In DNA, the CDR3 is TGTGCCAGCAGCCCCGGGACATGGAGTGGCTACACCTTC. Amino acids: CASSPGTWSGYTF.